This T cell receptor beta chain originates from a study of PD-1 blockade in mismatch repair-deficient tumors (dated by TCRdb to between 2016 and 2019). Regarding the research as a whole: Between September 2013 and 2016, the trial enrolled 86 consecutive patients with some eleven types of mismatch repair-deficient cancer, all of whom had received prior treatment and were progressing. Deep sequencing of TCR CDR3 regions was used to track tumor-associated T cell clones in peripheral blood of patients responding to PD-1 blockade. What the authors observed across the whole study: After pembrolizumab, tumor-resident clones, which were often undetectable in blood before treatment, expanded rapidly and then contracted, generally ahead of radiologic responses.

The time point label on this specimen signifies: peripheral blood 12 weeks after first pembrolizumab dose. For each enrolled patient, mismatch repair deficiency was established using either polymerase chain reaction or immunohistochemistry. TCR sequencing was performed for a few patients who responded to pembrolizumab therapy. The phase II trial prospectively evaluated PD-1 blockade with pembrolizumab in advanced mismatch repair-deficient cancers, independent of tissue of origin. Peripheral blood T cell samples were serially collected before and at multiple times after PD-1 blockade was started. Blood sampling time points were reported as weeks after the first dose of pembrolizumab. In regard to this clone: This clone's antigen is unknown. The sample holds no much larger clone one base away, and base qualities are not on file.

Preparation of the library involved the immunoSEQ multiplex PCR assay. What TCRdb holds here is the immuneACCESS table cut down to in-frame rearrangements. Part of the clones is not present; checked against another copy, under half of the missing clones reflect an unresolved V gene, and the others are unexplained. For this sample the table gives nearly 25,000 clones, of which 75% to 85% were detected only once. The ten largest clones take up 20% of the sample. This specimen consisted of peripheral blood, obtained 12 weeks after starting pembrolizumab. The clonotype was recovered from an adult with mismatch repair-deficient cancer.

The nucleotides read TGTGCCAGCAGCTATATGGGTGCAGGCTGGAGCGAGCAGTACTTC. The translation is CASSYMGAGWSEQYF. The chain couples TRBV5-6 to TRBJ2-7; no D gene call is confident. Counted from cysteine to phenylalanine, this CDR3 has 15 amino acids. The entry retains the CDR3 DNA only, 45 bases that are in frame from base 1. A distance of 19 bases separates the germline ends of V and J, which lose 3 bases and 6 bases respectively. CDR1 and CDR2 are drawn from the germline V gene: SGHDT, YYEEEE.